The 4 T cell receptor beta chains below all came from one sample that was sequenced in a study. MiXCR was run by TCRdb on the RT-PCR reads, yielding one entry per CDR3 protein. In the table there are more than 600,000 distinct CDR3 sequences, 14% of which are singletons. Sample: memory CD4+ T cells from blood. The receptors come from a female donor in good health, serving as a healthy control.

The chain uses TRBV20-1 and TRBJ2-7; D possibly corresponds to TRBD2 (5 bases). This CDR3 contains 15 residues. The V end lost 0 bases, the J end lost 2 bases, and 14 bases lay between the germline ends. The germline V gene has CDR1 DFQATT and CDR2 SNEGSKA (reference sequence). CDR3 DNA sequence: TGCAGTGCTAGAGAAGTCCGAAGCGGAACCTACGAGCAGTACTTC. This sequence encodes CSAREVRSGTYEQYF.

The V gene is TRBV5-6, the J gene TRBJ2-7, with 8 bases fitting TRBD1. V lost 6 bases to trimming and J lost 5 bases; unmatched junction nucleotides: 10. Per the germline V gene, CDR1 is SGHDT and CDR2 is YYEEEE. The CDR3 runs 14 residues. The CDR3 is CASTKTGVDHEQYF. The CDR3 DNA sequence: TGTGCCAGCACCAAGACAGGGGTCGACCACGAGCAGTACTTC.

The table lists this clonotype with a few counts. The chain is built from TRBV5-1 and TRBJ2-7; D might be TRBD1 (5 bases). V was pared by 4 bases and J by 6 bases, with 17 bases between. The germline V gene encodes CDR1 SGHRS and CDR2 YFSETQ. CDR3 size: 14 residues. CDR3 nucleotides: TGCGCCAGCAGCCCCGGATCAGGGTTCGGCGAGCAGTACTTC. Amino acid sequence: CASSPGSGFGEQYF.

The chain recombines TRBV20-1 with TRBJ1-2; no reliable D call. The V gene lost 3 bases and the J gene lost 2 bases, with 10 bases spanning the gap. The germline gives CDR1 DFQATT, CDR2 SNEGSKA (reference sequence). The CDR3 totals 13 residues. CDR3 sequence (DNA): TGCAGTGCTAGCTCCCGGCGGAACTATGGCTACACCTTC. Protein sequence: CSASSRRNYGYTF.